This passage covers 2 T cell receptor beta chains from one sample sequenced in a study of identical twins. From the 5' RACE reads, TCRdb called clonotypes with MiXCR, one entry per CDR3 protein. The sample includes 200,000 to 250,000 distinct CDR3 sequences, around 6.6% seen only once; the top ten take 3.5% to 4%. The same data also contributed to another study, on yellow fever vaccine responses in identical twins.

Sequencing used memory (CD45RO+) T cells sorted from blood. These receptors all stem from a woman aged 18-29 years in good health.

There are a few counts of this clonotype. Here the CDR3 reads CASSFQLAASNIQYF. The DNA for the CDR3 is TGTGCCAGCAGTTTCCAACTAGCGGCCAGTAACATTCAGTACTTC. The chain is built from TRBV6-5 and TRBJ2-4, with TRBD2 matching 8 bases. Germline lookup yields CDR1 MNHEY and CDR2 SVGAGI. This CDR3 spans 15 amino acids. V lost 4 bases and J lost 7; bases outside the gene matches: 9.

This clonotype was picked up many times. The chain recombines TRBV5-1 with TRBJ1-1; the D gene is possibly TRBD1 (5 bases). The V gene's germline CDR1 is SGHRS and CDR2 YFSETQ. The ends were cut back, 6 bases at V and 2 bases at J, with 14 bases in the middle. There are 14 residues in the CDR3. CDR3 loop: CASTPGPGNTEAFF. In DNA form, the CDR3 reads TGCGCCAGCACCCCGGGACCGGGAAACACTGAAGCTTTCTTT. The full variable domain, completed using reference TRBV5-1 and TRBJ1-1, is KAGVTQTPRYLIKTRGQQVTLSCSPISGHRSVSWYQQTPGQGLQFLFEYFSETQRNKGNFPGRFSGRQFSNSRSEMNVSTLELGDSALYLCASTPGPGNTEAFFGQGTRLTVV.